This is a list of T cell receptor beta chains from one sample in a study of Ad26.COV2.S vaccination and SARS-CoV-2 variants. Sequencing used immunoSEQ multiplex PCR; TCRdb keeps in-frame clones, though not all of them. This repertoire shows hundreds of thousands of clones, 80% to 90% found once; its top ten account for 1.5%. The sample was peripheral blood, taken in a trial of Ad26.COV2.S vaccine versus placebo. The receptors come from a person aged 18-65 years who received the Ad26.COV2.S COVID-19 vaccine or a placebo. Each CDR3 is given without its conserved first and last residue. Rows give clone size only sometimes, using once, few, many, or a class for an expanded clone.

V	size	J	CDR3
TRBV7-9	-	TRBJ2-5	ASSLAGGTPQETQY
TRBV7-2	-	TRBJ2-3	ASSFGLGRDTQY
TRBV3-1/TRBV3-2	-	TRBJ2-1	ASSGGLAIYNEQF
TRBV18	-	TRBJ1-5	ASSPRDSNQPQH
TRBV5-1	-	TRBJ2-5	ASSLMGGQGGQETQY
TRBV12-5	-	TRBJ2-7	ASGFAGSPLYEQY
TRBV5-4	-	TRBJ1-2	ASSVRTGGNYGYT
TRBV7-3	-	TRBJ2-3	ASSRGGAASDTQY
TRBV18	-	TRBJ1-5	ASSNGRGTQPQH
TRBV19	-	TRBJ1-1	ASSIGDRGRGTEAF
TRBV4-3	few	TRBJ1-1	ASSQTGLYSEAF
TRBV9	-	TRBJ2-2	ASSPPAGANTGELF
TRBV2	few	TRBJ2-2	ASRGLAGVVELF
TRBV30	-	TRBJ1-3	AWSQPFGTGNTGNTIY
TRBV10-3	-	TRBJ1-3	AISPTGPNTIY
TRBV11-2	-	TRBJ1-2	ASSLDPNGYGYT